Each of the 10 T cell receptor beta chains below was sequenced from the same sample in a study of T cell changes during pregnancy in multiple sclerosis. Method: immunoSEQ multiplex PCR; TCRdb's copy keeps in-frame clones and lacks some. The sample carries tens of thousands of clones, 80% to 90% recorded once. The specimen was CD8+ T cells from peripheral blood mononuclear cells, collected in the third trimester of pregnancy. The receptor set was obtained from a female donor with multiple sclerosis, enrolled in a pregnancy study.

V gene TRBV7-3 combines with J gene TRBJ2-2, with D uncertain. This CDR3 comprises 12 residues. Germline V lookup: CDR1 SGHTA, CDR2 FQGTGA. Trimming took 5 bases from V and 7 from J, leaving 8 bases between them. In DNA, the CDR3 is TGTGCCAGCAGCCCAGTTCGCGGGGAGCTGTTTTTT. It specifies CASSPVRGELFF.

This rearrangement joins TRBV5-1 to TRBJ2-7, with 8 bases lining up with TRBD2. V dropped 1 base and J dropped 6; count of bases not matched to a gene: 3. Germline V gene lookup returns CDR1 SGHRS and CDR2 YFSETQ. This CDR3 contains 13 residues. Here the CDR3 reads CASSLPGGPEQYF. CDR3 sequence (DNA): TGCGCCAGCAGCTTGCCGGGGGGGCCCGAGCAGTACTTC.

This chain uses TRBV4-3 with TRBJ1-1; D gene ambiguous. Trimming shortened V by 4 bases and J by 1 base, and 13 bases separated the two germline ends. The CDR3 is 15 amino acids. Germline V gene data show CDR1 as LGHNA and CDR2 as YSLEER. This chain's CDR3 is CASSPRGPGNTEAFF. CDR3 in DNA: TGCGCCAGCAGCCCCCGCGGCCCGGGGAACACTGAAGCTTTCTTT.

The gene calls are TRBV7-6 and TRBJ1-2; TRBD1 matches at 7 bases. The trim removed 4 bases at V and 1 base at J, leaving 6 bases unmatched. Germline V gene lookup returns CDR1 SGHVS and CDR2 FNYEAQ. CDR3 size: 15 residues. CDR3 amino acids: CASSSPGTVNYGYTF. Written as DNA, the CDR3 is TGTGCCAGCAGCTCCCCCGGGACAGTTAACTATGGCTACACCTTC.

The V gene is TRBV7-2, the J gene TRBJ1-1; 7 bases line up with TRBD1. The V gene end was trimmed by 5 bases and the J gene end by 4 bases; junction bases not matched to a gene: 4. The CDR3 contains 13 residues. The germline V gene has CDR1 SGHTA and CDR2 FQGNSA. CDR3: CASSLHRGTEAFF. The CDR3 DNA sequence: TGTGCCAGCAGCCTCCACAGGGGCACTGAAGCTTTCTTT.

This chain uses TRBV25-1 with TRBJ2-1; possible D gene TRBD1, 6 bases. The V end lost 6 bases, the J end lost 8 bases, and 14 bases lay between the germline ends. Germline CDR1 MGHDK, CDR2 SYGVNS. The CDR3 runs to 13 residues. The CDR3 DNA follows: TGTGCCAGCAGGGGTAACAGGGTAGATGAGCAGTTCTTC. It encodes CASRGNRVDEQFF.

The V and J genes are TRBV2 and TRBJ2-5; TRBD2 aligns across 14 bases. CDR3 size: 18 residues. Germline assignment: CDR1 SNHLY and CDR2 FYNNEI. V lost 7 bases and J lost 4; bases outside the gene matches: 14. This chain's CDR3 is CASTSIGLAGGRAETQYF. The CDR3 DNA follows: TGTGCCAGCACCTCAATAGGACTAGCGGGGGGAAGGGCAGAGACCCAGTACTTC.

This clone was seen only once. The J gene is TRBJ2-1, the V gene TRBV14; 9 bases align to TRBD2. Germline loops: CDR1 SGHDN, CDR2 FVKESK. This CDR3 contains 17 residues. The V gene end was trimmed by 6 bases and the J gene end by 5 bases; junction bases not matched to a gene: 14. The CDR3 loop reads CASSHKVGVAGDNEQFF. The DNA of the CDR3 is TGTGCCAGCAGTCACAAGGTTGGGGTAGCGGGAGACAATGAGCAGTTCTTC. Using reference TRBV14 and TRBJ2-1 for the parts outside the CDR3, the full variable domain is EAGVTQFPSHSVIEKGQTVTLRCDPISGHDNLYWYRRVMGKEIKFLLHFVKESKQDESGMPNNRFLAERTGGTYSTLKVQPAELEDSGVYFCASSHKVGVAGDNEQFFGPGTRLTVL.

The chain is built from TRBV5-6 and TRBJ2-7; 9 nucleotides align to TRBD1. The germline V gene encodes CDR1 SGHDT and CDR2 YYEEEE. There are 14 residues in the CDR3. V dropped 4 bases and J dropped 2; count of bases not matched to a gene: 4. The CDR3 nucleotides are TGTGCCAGCAGCCCCGGGACAGGGCCCTACGAGCAGTACTTC. Translation gives CASSPGTGPYEQYF.

V and J are TRBV6-6 and TRBJ2-4, with TRBD2 as a possible D gene (7 bases). The CDR3 contains 13 residues. With 4 bases removed from V and 8 bases from J, the gap between germline ends came to 12 bases. Germline CDR1 is MNHNY and CDR2 is SVGAGI (reference sequence). The CDR3 DNA follows: TGTGCCAGCAGTTCTCAGGGGAGGGACATTCAGTACTTC. Its protein is CASSSQGRDIQYF.